The rows below give T cell receptor beta chains drawn from one sample of a study of CD8+ T cells in alopecia areata. TCRdb keeps only in-frame clones here, not all; method: immunoSEQ multiplex PCR. This table holds roughly 180,000 clones, 50% to 60% found once. The sample in question was CD4+ T cells sorted from blood, obtained at week 4, from a patient treated with tofacitinib. These receptors were collected from a human donor with alopecia areata. Both conserved end residues are part of each CDR3. A D gene is named only where the DNA matches it firmly. Not all rows give a size; the values are once, few, many and, for expanded clones, a class.

v_call	d_call	clone_size	j_call	cdr3_aa	cdr3_nt
TRBV6-5	TRBD1	.	TRBJ2-1	CASSRGQVTYNEQFF	TGTGCCAGCAGTCGAGGACAGGTTACCTACAATGAGCAGTTCTTC
TRBV18	.	once	TRBJ1-5	CASSRTGGPQHF	TGTGCCAGCTCACGAACCGGGGGGCCCCAGCATTTT
TRBV11-3	.	few	TRBJ2-1	CASSLDSKEGNEQFF	TGTGCCAGCAGCTTAGATTCGAAAGAGGGAAATGAGCAGTTCTTC
TRBV2	.	.	TRBJ1-2	CASSDRGWYGYTF	TGTGCCAGCAGTGATCGGGGGTGGTATGGCTACACCTTC
TRBV23-1	.	.	TRBJ2-7	CASSQKYDEQYF	TGCGCCAGCAGTCAAAAGTATGACGAGCAGTACTTC
TRBV30	TRBD1	.	TRBJ1-6	CARQLPGQGNSPLHF	TGTGCTCGACAGCTACCGGGACAGGGTAATTCACCCCTCCACTTT
TRBV4-3	TRBD1	.	TRBJ1-2	CASSQETGVGGYTF	TGCGCCAGCAGCCAAGAGACAGGGGTAGGGGGCTACACCTTC
TRBV5-4	.	few	TRBJ1-3	CASSLRATSSGNTIYF	TGTGCCAGCAGCTTGCGGGCAACAAGCTCTGGAAACACCATATATTTT
TRBV5-6	.	.	TRBJ2-1	CASSLVSNNEQFF	TGTGCCAGCAGCTTGGTCAGCAACAATGAGCAGTTCTTC
TRBV29-1	.	few	TRBJ2-5	CSVSPTGNQETQYF	TGCAGCGTTTCCCCAACAGGGAACCAAGAGACCCAGTACTTC
TRBV13	TRBD1	.	TRBJ1-2	CASSRRSGGFGYTF	TGTGCCAGCAGCCGACGATCAGGGGGCTTTGGCTACACCTTC
TRBV28	.	few	TRBJ1-2	CASSPNGPMNYGYTF	TGTGCCAGCAGTCCTAACGGGCCGATGAACTATGGCTACACCTTC
TRBV5-4	TRBD1	once	TRBJ2-1	CASSGRTGGTGNEQFF	TGTGCCAGCAGCGGGCGGACAGGGGGCACTGGCAATGAGCAGTTCTTC
TRBV29-1	TRBD1	.	TRBJ2-3	CSAKTGTDTQYF	TGCAGCGCTAAGACAGGGACAGATACGCAGTATTTT
TRBV29-1	.	few	TRBJ2-7	CSVEGNRREQYF	TGCAGCGTTGAGGGTAACCGCCGAGAGCAGTACTTC
TRBV4-1	.	.	TRBJ2-7	CASRTPGSYEQYF	TGCGCCAGCCGGACGCCTGGCTCCTACGAGCAGTACTTC
TRBV5-6	.	.	TRBJ2-5	CASSFGGLGTEYF	TGTGCCAGCAGCTTCGGGGGACTCGGAACTGAGTACTTC
TRBV2	.	.	TRBJ2-4	CASSEIAFRVAKNIQYF	TGTGCCAGCAGTGAAATTGCATTTCGCGTGGCCAAAAACATTCAGTACTTC
TRBV10-3	TRBD1	few	TRBJ1-2	CAISAGGDLYGYTF	TGTGCCATCAGTGCAGGGGGAGACCTCTATGGCTACACCTTC
TRBV4-1	TRBD2	.	TRBJ2-7	CASSPQRGPTSYEQYF	TGCGCCAGCAGCCCACAGCGGGGGCCAACCTCCTACGAGCAGTACTTC
TRBV7-2	.	few	TRBJ1-1	CASSLAGPGPEAFF	TGTGCCAGCAGCTTAGCGGGACCGGGTCCTGAAGCTTTCTTT
TRBV29-1	.	.	TRBJ1-1	CSAQRASTEAFF	TGCAGCGCCCAGAGGGCTAGCACTGAAGCTTTCTTT